A single sample gave rise to the 23 T cell receptor beta chains below, sequenced in a study of spatial heterogeneity in lung cancer. A single record per CDR3 protein comes from TCRdb applying MiXCR to the 5' RACE reads. This table holds tens of thousands of distinct CDR3 sequences, approximately 12% found once. The time point: sample taken at primary tumor resection. Whole RNA from tumor, nontumor lung or frozen PBMC was sequenced unsorted. This sample comprised PBMCs, obtained at surgery. The receptors come from a male donor with early-stage non-small cell lung cancer.

This clonotype was seen more than once but under ten times. The rearrangement uses TRBV27 and TRBJ1-4; D gene uncertain. V dropped 4 bases and J dropped 8 bases, with 11 bases sitting between them. The CDR3 length is 13 residues. Germline CDR1 and CDR2: MNHEY and SMNVEV (reference sequence). CDR3 nucleotides: TGTGCCAGCAGTTCTCCCCTAGGGGAAAAACTGTTTTTT. Translating gives CASSSPLGEKLFF.

This clonotype was counted between two and nine times. The chain uses TRBV14 and TRBJ1-2; a weak D match, TRBD1 (5 bases). Trimming took off 2 bases at V and 4 bases at J, with 11 bases between the two ends. Per the germline V gene, CDR1 is SGHDN and CDR2 is FVKESK. The CDR3 has 14 amino acids. DNA for the CDR3: TGTGCCAGCAGCCAATCCAGGGCCGGCTATGGCTACACCTTC. This translates into CASSQSRAGYGYTF. Together with reference TRBV14 and TRBJ1-2, the CDR3 gives the full variable domain: EAGVTQFPSHSVIEKGQTVTLRCDPISGHDNLYWYRRVMGKEIKFLLHFVKESKQDESGMPNNRFLAERTGGTYSTLKVQPAELEDSGVYFCASSQSRAGYGYTFGSGTRLTVV.

In its sample, this clonotype was seen a few times. The V call is TRBV30, the J call TRBJ2-5; D tentatively reads TRBD1 or TRBD2 (7 bases each). This CDR3 region has 15 residues. Trimming stripped 3 bases from V and 2 bases from J, with 16 bases between. Germline V CDR1 and CDR2: GTSNPN, SVGIG (reference sequence). The chain's CDR3 is CAWSWGGGYQETQYF. CDR3 in DNA: TGTGCCTGGAGCTGGGGAGGGGGCTATCAAGAGACCCAGTACTTC.

This clonotype was counted between two and nine times. The V and J genes are TRBV9 and TRBJ2-1, with a tentative D call TRBD1 (5 bases). This CDR3 contains 15 residues. Deletions cut 4 bases from V and 2 bases from J, with 13 bases between. Germline CDR1 is SGDLS and CDR2 is YYNGEE. DNA of the CDR3: TGTGCCAGCAGCCCAGAAGGGGCCGCCTACAATGAGCAGTTCTTC. Translated: CASSPEGAAYNEQFF.

In its sample, this clonotype was seen many times. In DNA form, the CDR3 reads TGTGCCAGCAGCTTGCTGGACAGCTACAATGAGCAGTTCTTC. The encoded protein is CASSLLDSYNEQFF. The chain carries TRBV5-6 and TRBJ2-1, with D perhaps TRBD1 (6 bases). V was clipped by 1 base and J by 3 bases, with 8 bases between them. CDR1 and CDR2 (germline): SGHDT, YYEEEE. This CDR3 is built from 14 residues.

This chain connects TRBV6-1 to TRBJ1-2; D gene unclear. Germline lookup yields CDR1 MNHNS and CDR2 SASEGT. V lost 3 bases and J lost 4, with 9 bases in between. The CDR3 loop spans 13 amino acids. CDR3 region: CASSEAVVYGYTF. CDR3 DNA: TGTGCCAGCAGTGAGGCAGTAGTCTATGGCTACACCTTC.

The chain couples TRBV7-2 to TRBJ2-5, with 8 nucleotides matching TRBD1. The CDR3 loop spans 14 amino acids. With V trimmed by 2 bases and J by 5 bases, 4 bases remained unmatched. In germline, CDR1 is SGHTA, CDR2 FQGNSA. CDR3 DNA: TGTGCCAGCAGCTTACAGGGGGCCTGGGAGACCCAGTACTTC. Protein: CASSLQGAWETQYF.

This clonotype was recorded at least ten times. The rearrangement joins TRBV29-1 to TRBJ2-1; TRBD2 agrees at 10 bases. This CDR3 region has 14 residues. From germline, CDR1 is SQVTM and CDR2 ANQGSEA. The V and J ends lost 4 bases and 6 bases, in that order; junction bases with no gene match: 6. CDR3 loop: CSVVMLAGVNEQFF. The CDR3 DNA is TGCAGCGTTGTAATGCTAGCGGGAGTCAATGAGCAGTTCTTC.

This clonotype has just a few counts. The rearrangement joins TRBV11-1 to TRBJ2-3; D remains unclear. Deletions cut 2 bases from V and 6 bases from J, with 12 bases between. Germline V gives CDR1 SGHAT, CDR2 FQDESV (reference sequence). CDR3 size: 14 residues. For the CDR3, the DNA is TGTGCCAGCAGCTTACAGATCCTCCGCGATACGCAGTATTTT. Translation gives CASSLQILRDTQYF.

This clonotype has only a few counts. The V gene is TRBV27, the J gene TRBJ2-7; D may be TRBD2 (6 bases). CDR1 is MNHEY and CDR2 is SMNVEV in the germline V gene (reference sequence). V lost 4 bases and J 5 bases, leaving 18 bases between the germline ends. The CDR3 contains 15 residues. CDR3 sequence: CASSSQEGGFDEQYF. The CDR3 coding sequence is TGTGCCAGCAGTTCCCAGGAGGGAGGATTCGACGAGCAGTACTTC.

This clonotype was recorded a few times. The CDR3 loop is CASRRTGGTYEQYF. DNA for the CDR3: TGTGCCAGCAGAAGGACAGGGGGAACCTACGAGCAGTACTTC. The chain links TRBV27 to TRBJ2-7; TRBD1 matches at 10 bases. The CDR3 totals 14 residues. The J segment lost 2 bases and the V segment lost 6 bases, leaving 4 bases of the junction unmatched. Germline V CDR1 and CDR2: MNHEY, SMNVEV (reference sequence).

This clonotype has at least ten counts. This chain uses TRBV28 with TRBJ2-6, with TRBD1 matching over 9 bases. The germline CDR1 and CDR2 sequences are MDHEN and SYDVKM. This CDR3 comprises 15 residues. Trimming cost V 6 bases and J 12 bases; bases outside gene matches: 12. CDR3: CASRLMTGGGSVLTF. The CDR3, as DNA: TGTGCCAGCAGACTCATGACAGGGGGTGGCAGCGTCCTGACTTTC.

This clonotype was seen at least ten times. The chain carries TRBV10-3 and TRBJ2-7; D might be TRBD1 (5 bases). Per the germline V gene, CDR1 is ENHRY and CDR2 is SYGVKD. The CDR3 covers 12 residues. V was cut by 2 bases and J by 6 bases, with 8 bases left in between. The CDR3: CAISERQTEQYF. The CDR3 DNA follows: TGTGCCATCAGTGAGAGACAGACCGAGCAGTACTTC.

There are many counts of this clonotype. J is TRBJ1-2 and V is TRBV11-3; a possible D gene is TRBD1 (5 bases). Germline assignment: CDR1 SGHNT and CDR2 YENEEA. V was pared by 1 base and J by 8 bases, with 11 bases between. CDR3 length equals 13 residues. The CDR3 DNA reads TGTGCCAGCAGCTTAGGGGGCCAGGGAGGCTACACCTTC. Protein: CASSLGGQGGYTF.

This clonotype has ten or more counts. J is TRBJ1-1 and V is TRBV28, with a weak D call TRBD1 (5 bases). The CDR3 sequence is 17 residues long. The V end lost 5 bases, the J end lost 0 bases, and 19 bases lay between the germline ends. Germline V lookup: CDR1 MDHEN, CDR2 SYDVKM. The CDR3 protein is CASSPPGLGLMNTEAFF. Here the CDR3 DNA reads TGTGCCAGCAGTCCCCCGGGACTTGGGCTCATGAACACTGAAGCTTTCTTT.

The chain is built from TRBV7-9 and TRBJ1-2; TRBD1 is a possible D gene (6 bases). V shed 5 bases and J shed 2 bases, with 15 bases lying between them. CDR1 and CDR2 (germline): SEHNR, FQNEAQ (reference sequence). CDR3 length: 15 residues. CDR3 residues: CASSLTGIPNYGYTF. CDR3 DNA sequence: TGTGCCAGCAGCCTTACAGGGATCCCGAACTATGGCTACACCTTC.

Only a few counts were recorded for this clonotype. V is TRBV3-1 and J is TRBJ2-2; 7 positions agree with TRBD2. With 4 bases clipped from V and 0 bases from J, the junction kept 2 bases outside the gene matches. The CDR3 covers 15 residues. The germline gives CDR1 LGHDT, CDR2 YNNKEL (reference sequence). The CDR3 protein is CASSRGLTNTGELFF. As DNA, the CDR3 is TGTGCCAGCAGCCGGGGACTAACGAACACCGGGGAGCTGTTTTTT. Variable domain in full (rest from reference TRBV3-1 and TRBJ2-2): DTAVSQTPKYLVTQMGNDKSIKCEQNLGHDTMYWYKQDSKKFLKIMFSYNNKELIINETVPNRFSPKSPDKAHLNLHINSLELGDSAVYFCASSRGLTNTGELFFGEGSRLTVL.

This clonotype was seen repeatedly, ten times or more. V gene TRBV6-2 or TRBV6-3 combines with J gene TRBJ2-1; D may correspond to TRBD1 or TRBD2 (5 bases each). From germline, CDR1 is MNHEY and CDR2 SVGEGT. The CDR3 is 14 residues long. The V end was cut by 5 bases, the J end by 9 bases, with 17 bases between. The chain's CDR3 is CASSPTGTGIEQFF. For the CDR3, the DNA is TGTGCCAGCAGTCCCACCGGGACGGGAATTGAGCAGTTCTTC.

V gene TRBV7-9 combines with J gene TRBJ2-7, with a tentative D call TRBD2 (6 bases). The V and J ends lost 5 bases and 2 bases respectively, with 13 bases between them. This CDR3 has 14 residues. Germline-derived CDR1 and CDR2 are SEHNR and FQNEAQ (reference sequence). The CDR3 protein is CASSPGVWAYEQYF. In DNA form, the CDR3 reads TGTGCCAGCAGCCCGGGGGTCTGGGCCTACGAGCAGTACTTC.

This clonotype was counted a few times. The gene calls are TRBV7-6 and TRBJ2-7, with TRBD1 matching 11 bases. This CDR3 is 14 amino acids long. The germline gives CDR1 SGHVS, CDR2 FNYEAQ. Germline trimming cut 3 bases from V and 5 bases from J; bases unmatched to any gene: 3. CDR3: CASSFGQGANEQYF. In DNA, the CDR3 is TGTGCCAGCAGCTTCGGACAGGGGGCAAACGAGCAGTACTTC.

The CDR3 sequence is CASSSGVYNSPLHF. In DNA, the CDR3 is TGTGCCAGCAGTTCAGGAGTCTATAATTCACCCCTCCACTTT. The chain links TRBV7-9 to TRBJ1-6, with D unclear. CDR3 size: 14 residues. Germline V gene lookup returns CDR1 SEHNR and CDR2 FQNEAQ (reference sequence). Trimming cost V 6 bases and J 3 bases, with 9 bases left between them.

This clonotype showed up just a few times. The chain has TRBV3-1 and TRBJ2-5; D remains unclear. The CDR3 totals 12 residues. The V and J ends lost 3 bases and 5 bases respectively, with 7 bases between them. CDR1 and CDR2 (germline): LGHDT, YNNKEL (reference sequence). This CDR3 reads CASSQGYETQYF. The CDR3 DNA follows: TGTGCCAGCAGCCAGGGGTACGAGACCCAGTACTTC.

Only a few counts were recorded for this clonotype. This rearrangement joins TRBV4-3 to TRBJ2-5; TRBD2 matches at 8 bases. This CDR3 spans 16 amino acids. V was clipped by 1 base and J by 2 bases; unmatched bases: 6. Germline V gives CDR1 LGHNA, CDR2 YSLEER. The CDR3 DNA follows: TGCGCCAGCAGCCAAGGGCTAGCGGGTGAGCAAGAGACCCAGTACTTC. Its translation: CASSQGLAGEQETQYF.